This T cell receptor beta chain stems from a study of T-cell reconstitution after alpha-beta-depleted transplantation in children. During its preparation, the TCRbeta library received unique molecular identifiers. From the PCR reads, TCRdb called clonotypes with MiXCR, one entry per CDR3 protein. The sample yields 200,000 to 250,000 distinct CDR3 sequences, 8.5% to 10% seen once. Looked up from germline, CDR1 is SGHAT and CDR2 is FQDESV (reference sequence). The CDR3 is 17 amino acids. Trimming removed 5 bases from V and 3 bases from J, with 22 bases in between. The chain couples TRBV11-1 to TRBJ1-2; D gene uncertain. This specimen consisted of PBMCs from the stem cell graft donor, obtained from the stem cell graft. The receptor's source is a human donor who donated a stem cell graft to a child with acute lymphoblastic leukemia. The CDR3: CASSPPRGSQRDYGYTF. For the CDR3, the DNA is TGTGCCAGCAGCCCTCCCCGAGGATCCCAACGGGACTATGGCTACACCTTC.